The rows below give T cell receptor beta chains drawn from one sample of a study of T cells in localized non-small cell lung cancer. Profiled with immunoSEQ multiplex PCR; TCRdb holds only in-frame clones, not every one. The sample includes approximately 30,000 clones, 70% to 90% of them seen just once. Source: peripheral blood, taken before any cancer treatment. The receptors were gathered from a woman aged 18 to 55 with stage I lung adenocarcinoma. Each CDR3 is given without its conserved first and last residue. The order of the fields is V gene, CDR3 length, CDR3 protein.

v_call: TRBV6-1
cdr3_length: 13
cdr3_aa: ASSVLGESTDTQY

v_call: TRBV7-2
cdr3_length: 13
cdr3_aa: ASSPGLAGGETQY

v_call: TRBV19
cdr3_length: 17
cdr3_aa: ASTTSSAFFGPRNYGYT

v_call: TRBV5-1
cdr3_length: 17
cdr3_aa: ASSLNTLAGGTGANVLT

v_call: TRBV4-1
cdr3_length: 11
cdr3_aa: ASSLAGIYGYT

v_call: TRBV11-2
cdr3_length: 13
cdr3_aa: ASSSPGLAGIEQY

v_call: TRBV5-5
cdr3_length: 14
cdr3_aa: ASSLYPGTGQETQY

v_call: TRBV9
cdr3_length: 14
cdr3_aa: ASSVDVGGPTGELF

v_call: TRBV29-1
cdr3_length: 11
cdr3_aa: SVEDNQNTEAF

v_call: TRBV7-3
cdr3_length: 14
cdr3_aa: ASSPAAASSYNEQF

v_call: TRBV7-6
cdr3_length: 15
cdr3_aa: ASSPTSGASSYNEQF

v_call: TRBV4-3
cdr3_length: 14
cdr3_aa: ASSQIPGRLNTEAF

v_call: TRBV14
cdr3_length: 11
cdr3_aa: ASSTTGPDTQY

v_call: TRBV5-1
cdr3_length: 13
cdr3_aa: ASSVGTSGEETQY

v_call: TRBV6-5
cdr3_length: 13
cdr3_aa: ASSGPRGSYNEQF

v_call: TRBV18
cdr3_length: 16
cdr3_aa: ASSPPQTRVKDLYEQY

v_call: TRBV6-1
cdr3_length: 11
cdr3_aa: ASRQGTGNTIY

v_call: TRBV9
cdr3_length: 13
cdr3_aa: ASSGQGSSTDTQY

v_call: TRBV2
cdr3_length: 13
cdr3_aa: ASSEVYWGTEGYT

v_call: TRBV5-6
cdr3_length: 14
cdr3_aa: ASSLATGYSTDTQY

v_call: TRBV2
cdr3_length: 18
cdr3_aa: ASSGGLSGRYSSSYNEQF

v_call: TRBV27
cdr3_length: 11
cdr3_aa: ASRRGIDYEQY

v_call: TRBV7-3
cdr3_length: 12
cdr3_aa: ASSSLGGGTEAF

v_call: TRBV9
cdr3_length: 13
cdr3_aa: ASSSRLDAGDEQY

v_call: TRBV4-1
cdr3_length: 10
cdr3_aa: ASSQDWKEQF

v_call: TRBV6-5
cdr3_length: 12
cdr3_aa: ASSYSGLNYGYT

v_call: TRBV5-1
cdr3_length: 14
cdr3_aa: ASSLGEGGQNEKLF

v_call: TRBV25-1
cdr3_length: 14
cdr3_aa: ASSDPSTGTAGELF

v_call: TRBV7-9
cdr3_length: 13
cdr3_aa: ASSLGGGPNQPQH

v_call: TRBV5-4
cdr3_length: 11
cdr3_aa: ASSLGENTEAF

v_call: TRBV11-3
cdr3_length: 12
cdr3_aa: ASRLAGVGDTQY

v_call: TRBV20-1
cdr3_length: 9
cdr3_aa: SGLAGLEQY

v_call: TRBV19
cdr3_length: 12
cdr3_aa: ASFDRAGSDTQY

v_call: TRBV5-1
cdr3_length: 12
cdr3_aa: ASRDGFSGNTIY

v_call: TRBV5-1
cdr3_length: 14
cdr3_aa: ASSPKGDGGLLGYT

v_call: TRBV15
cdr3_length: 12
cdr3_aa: ATSRDLTEETQY

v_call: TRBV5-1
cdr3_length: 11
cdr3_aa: ASSGTPLYEQY

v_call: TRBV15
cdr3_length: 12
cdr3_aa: ATSSPVSYNEQF

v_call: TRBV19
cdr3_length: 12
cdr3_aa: ASSPTGGDYGYT

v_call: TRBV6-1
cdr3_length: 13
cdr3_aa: ASSDHGESNQPQH

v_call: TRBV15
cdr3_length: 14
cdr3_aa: ATSRGGPRRQETQY

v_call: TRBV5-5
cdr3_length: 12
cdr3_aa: ASSLQGWTYEQY

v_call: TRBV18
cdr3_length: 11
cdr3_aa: ASSPPGTTEAF

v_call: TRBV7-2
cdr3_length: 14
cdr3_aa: ASSSGGSGSYNEQF

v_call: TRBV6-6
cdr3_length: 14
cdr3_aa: ASRDGRAVIGETQY